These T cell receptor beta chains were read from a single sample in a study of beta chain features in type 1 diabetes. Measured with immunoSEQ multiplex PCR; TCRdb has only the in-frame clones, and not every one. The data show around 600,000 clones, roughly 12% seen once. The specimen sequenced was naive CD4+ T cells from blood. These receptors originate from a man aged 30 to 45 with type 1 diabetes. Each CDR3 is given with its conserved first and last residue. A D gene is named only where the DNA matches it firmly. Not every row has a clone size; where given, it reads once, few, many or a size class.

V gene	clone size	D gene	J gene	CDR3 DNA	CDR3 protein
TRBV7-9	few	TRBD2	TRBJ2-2	TGTGCCAGCAGCTTATATAGGACTAGAAACACCGGGGAGCTGTTTTTT	CASSLYRTRNTGELFF
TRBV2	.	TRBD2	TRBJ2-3	TGTGCCAGCAGTCGTCCGACTAGCGGTTACACAGATACGCAGTATTTT	CASSRPTSGYTDTQYF
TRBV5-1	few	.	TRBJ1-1	TGCGCCAGCAGCACTTTCGGGGCGAACACTGAAGCTTTCTTT	CASSTFGANTEAFF
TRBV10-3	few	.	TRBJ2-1	TGTGCCATCAGTGAAGGGTCCCGGAATGAGCAGTTCTTC	CAISEGSRNEQFF
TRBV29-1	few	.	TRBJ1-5	TGCAGCGTTGGGGAGGGATTCTTTCAGCCCCAGCATTTT	CSVGEGFFQPQHF
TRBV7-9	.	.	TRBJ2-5	TGTGCCAGCAGCCAGGCCAGGGCGGGGCCTTTGGAGACCCAGTACTTC	CASSQARAGPLETQYF
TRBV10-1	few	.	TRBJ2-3	TGCGCCAGCAGTGATCGTAGCGTCGAGGCGCAGTATTTT	CASSDRSVEAQYF
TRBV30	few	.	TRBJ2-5	TGTGCCTGGAGTAAAGGCCAGCTCCAAGAGACCCAGTACTTC	CAWSKGQLQETQYF
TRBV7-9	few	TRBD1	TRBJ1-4	TGTGCCAGCAGCACCTCCGGGACAGGGGAAAAACTGTTTTTT	CASSTSGTGEKLFF
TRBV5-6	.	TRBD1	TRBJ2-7	TGTGCCACCACTCGGACAGGGAGCTCCTACGAGCAGTACTTC	CATTRTGSSYEQYF
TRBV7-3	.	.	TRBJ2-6	TGTGCCAGCAGCCCAAGCTCTGGGGCCAACGTCCTGACTTTC	CASSPSSGANVLTF
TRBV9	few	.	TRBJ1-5	TGTGCCAGCAGCGTAGATAGTAGCAATCAGCCCCAGCATTTT	CASSVDSSNQPQHF
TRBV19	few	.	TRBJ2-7	TGTGCCAGTAGCCGAAGGGGGGTTGACGAAGGGCAGTACTTC	CASSRRGVDEGQYF
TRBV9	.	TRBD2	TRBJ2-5	TGTGCCAGCAGCGTGGGGACTAGCAGACTCCAAGAGACCCAGTACTTC	CASSVGTSRLQETQYF
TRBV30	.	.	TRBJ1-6	TGTGCCTGGAGTGTACGTACCGGGACGGATAATTCACCCCTCCACTTT	CAWSVRTGTDNSPLHF
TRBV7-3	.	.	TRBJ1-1	TGTGCCAGCAGCTTCAATAGGAACACTGAAGCTTTCTTT	CASSFNRNTEAFF
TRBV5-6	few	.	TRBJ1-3	TGTGCCAGCAGCTTCATCTCTGGAAACACCATATATTTT	CASSFISGNTIYF
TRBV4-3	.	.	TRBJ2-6	TGCGCCAGCAGCCTCGCGGGTTCTGGGGCCAACGTCCTGACTTTC	CASSLAGSGANVLTF
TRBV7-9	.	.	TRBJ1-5	TGTGCCAGCAGCTTATTAAGTAGCAATCAGCCCCAGCATTTT	CASSLLSSNQPQHF
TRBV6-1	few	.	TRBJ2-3	TGTGCCAGCAGTGAGGGGCAGCCCGCAGATACGCAGTATTTT	CASSEGQPADTQYF
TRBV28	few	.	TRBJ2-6	TGTGCCAGCAGTATAGGGATCTCTGGGGCCAACGTCCTGACTTTC	CASSIGISGANVLTF
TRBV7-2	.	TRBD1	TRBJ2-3	TGTGCCAGCAGCTCCGGACAGGGAGATACGCAGTATTTT	CASSSGQGDTQYF
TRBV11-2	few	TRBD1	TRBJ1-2	TGTGCCAGCAGCTTAGCAGGGGGCTACTATGGCTACACCTTC	CASSLAGGYYGYTF
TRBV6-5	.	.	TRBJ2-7	TGTGCCAGCACCCGCGGGCGGGGGCACTACGAGCAGTACTTC	CASTRGRGHYEQYF
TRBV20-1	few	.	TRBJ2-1	TGCAGTGCTGGTTACAATGAGCAGTTCTTC	CSAGYNEQFF
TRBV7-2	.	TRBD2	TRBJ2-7	TGTGCCAGCAGCTTGAGTCTAGCGGGTCCAAAAACGTCCGAGCAGTACTTC	CASSLSLAGPKTSEQYF
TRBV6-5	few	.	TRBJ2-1	TGTGCCAGCAGTTCTGAGTGGGCCTACAATGAGCAGTTCTTC	CASSSEWAYNEQFF
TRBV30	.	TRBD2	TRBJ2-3	TGTGCCTGGAGTTTCCTAGGACTAGCCGGCACAGATACGCAGTATTTT	CAWSFLGLAGTDTQYF
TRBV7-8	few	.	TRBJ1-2	TGTGCCAGCAGCTCACAGGGTAATAACTATGGCTACACCTTC	CASSSQGNNYGYTF
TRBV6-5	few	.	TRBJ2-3	TGTGCCAGCAGTTACTTAGCGGGCACAGATACGCAGTATTTT	CASSYLAGTDTQYF
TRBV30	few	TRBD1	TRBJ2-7	TGTGCCTGGAGTGCAGGGGGCTACGAGCAGTACTTC	CAWSAGGYEQYF
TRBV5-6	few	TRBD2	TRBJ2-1	TGTGCCAGCAGCTTGTCACTAGCGGGGGTCAATGAGCAGTTCTTC	CASSLSLAGVNEQFF
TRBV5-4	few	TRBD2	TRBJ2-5	TGTGCCAGCAGCTTGGAATTAGCGGGGGAAGAGACCCAGTACTTC	CASSLELAGEETQYF
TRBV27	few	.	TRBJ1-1	TGTGCCAGCAGTTTTCCAGGGAACACTGAAGCTTTCTTT	CASSFPGNTEAFF
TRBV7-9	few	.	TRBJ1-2	TGTGCCAGCAGCTTTAGCGGGGATGGCTACACCTTC	CASSFSGDGYTF
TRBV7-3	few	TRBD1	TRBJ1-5	TGTGCCAGCAGCCCACAGGGGAGGGCTAGCAATCAGCCCCAGCATTTT	CASSPQGRASNQPQHF
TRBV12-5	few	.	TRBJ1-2	TGTGCTAGTGGTTTATCAACTCAGGGGAGCTACACCTTC	CASGLSTQGSYTF
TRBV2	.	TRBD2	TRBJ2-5	TGTGCCAGCAGGGGAGCGGGGAACCAAGAGACCCAGTACTTC	CASRGAGNQETQYF
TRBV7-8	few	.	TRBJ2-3	TGTGCCAGCAGCCAAGGACGGGCAATTCCGTATTTT	CASSQGRAIPYF
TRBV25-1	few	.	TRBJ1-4	TGTGCCAGCAGTGACCCAGCGTCAGAAAAACTGTTTTTT	CASSDPASEKLFF
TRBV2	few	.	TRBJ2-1	TGTGCCAGCAGTGAAGTAGTGGCGAGGAATGAGCAGTTCTTC	CASSEVVARNEQFF